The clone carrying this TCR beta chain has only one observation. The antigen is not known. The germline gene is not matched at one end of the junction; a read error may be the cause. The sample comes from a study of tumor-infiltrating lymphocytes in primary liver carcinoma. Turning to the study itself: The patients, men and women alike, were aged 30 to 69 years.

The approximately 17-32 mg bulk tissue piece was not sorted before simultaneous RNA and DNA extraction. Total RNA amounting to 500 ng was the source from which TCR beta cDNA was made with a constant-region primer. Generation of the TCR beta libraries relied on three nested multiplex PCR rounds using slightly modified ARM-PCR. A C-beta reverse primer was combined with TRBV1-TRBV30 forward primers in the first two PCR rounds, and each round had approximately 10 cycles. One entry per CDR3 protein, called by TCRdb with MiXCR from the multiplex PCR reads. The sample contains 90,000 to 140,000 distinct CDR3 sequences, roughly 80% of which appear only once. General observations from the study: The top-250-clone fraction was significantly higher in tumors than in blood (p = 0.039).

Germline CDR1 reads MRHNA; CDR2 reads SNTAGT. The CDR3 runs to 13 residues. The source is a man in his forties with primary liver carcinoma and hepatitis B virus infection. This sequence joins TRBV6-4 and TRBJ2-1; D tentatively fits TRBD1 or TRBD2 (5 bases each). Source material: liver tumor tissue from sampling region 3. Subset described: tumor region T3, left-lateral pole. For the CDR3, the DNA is TGTGCCAGTTCGGGGCAGAACTACAATGAGCAACTCTTC. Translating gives CASSGQNYNEQLF.